The 23 T cell receptor beta chains below all came from one sample that was sequenced in a study of T-cell reconstitution after alpha-beta-depleted transplantation in children. TCRbeta library construction was performed incorporating unique molecular identifiers. TCRdb passed the PCR reads through MiXCR, listing each CDR3 protein once. The sample includes nearly 550,000 distinct CDR3 sequences, about 16% of them seen just once. Specimen: PBMCs from the stem cell graft donor, collected from the stem cell graft. These receptors were obtained from a human donor who donated a stem cell graft to a child with acute lymphoblastic leukemia.

The sample holds a few counts of this clonotype. The CDR3 sequence is CASSLWGADQPQHF. The CDR3 DNA reads TGCGCCAGCAGCTTATGGGGGGCGGATCAGCCCCAGCATTTT. The chain joins TRBV5-1 to TRBJ1-5; a possible D gene is TRBD1 (6 bases). CDR3 length: 14 residues. Trimming removed 2 bases from V and 5 bases from J, with 11 bases in between. Per germline, CDR1 SGHRS and CDR2 YFSETQ.

In its sample, this clonotype was seen a few times. The gene calls are TRBV12-3 or TRBV12-4 and TRBJ2-1; TRBD2 matches at 11 bases. V lost 6 bases, J lost 8 bases, and 9 bases stayed unmatched. This CDR3 is 15 amino acids long. Written as DNA, the CDR3 is TGTGCCAGCAGGCTCACTAGCGGGAGCCTGTATGAGCAGTTCTTC. Protein: CASRLTSGSLYEQFF.

The rearrangement links TRBV6-2 or TRBV6-3 to TRBJ1-4; unclear D gene. CDR3 length: 15 amino acids. V was pared by 6 bases and J by 0 bases, with 11 bases between. Germline assignment: CDR1 MNHEY and CDR2 SVGEGT. DNA for the CDR3: TGTGCCAGCAGCCCTACAGAGACAACTAATGAAAAACTGTTTTTT. This codes for CASSPTETTNEKLFF.

The chain is built from TRBV29-1 and TRBJ2-2, with D perhaps TRBD1 (6 bases). From germline, CDR1 is SQVTM and CDR2 ANQGSEA. This CDR3 region has 15 residues. The V and J ends lost 2 bases and 1 base respectively, with 11 bases between them. Written as DNA, the CDR3 is TGCAGCGTTGAATCGGACAGCCTGAACACCGGGGAGCTGTTTTTT. This encodes CSVESDSLNTGELFF.

This clonotype was counted only a few times. The chain links TRBV19 to TRBJ2-3, with 8 nucleotides matching TRBD2. After removal of 5 bases from V and 1 base from J, the junction contained 8 bases not matched to a gene. The CDR3 extends over 16 amino acids. Germline-derived CDR1 and CDR2 are LNHDA and SQIVND (reference sequence). The CDR3 sequence: CASSPQPGLGTDTQYF. CDR3 DNA sequence: TGTGCCAGTAGTCCTCAGCCGGGACTAGGCACAGATACGCAGTATTTT.

The CDR3 coding sequence is TGCAGTGCTAGAGATGGGAAGCTAGCGTGGACGTACGAGCAGTACTTC. Protein: CSARDGKLAWTYEQYF. The V call is TRBV20-1, the J call TRBJ2-7; D is possibly TRBD2 (6 bases). The V gene lost 0 bases and the J gene lost 4 bases, with 19 bases spanning the gap. Looked up from germline, CDR1 is DFQATT and CDR2 is SNEGSKA (reference sequence). The CDR3 contains 16 residues.

V gene TRBV7-9 combines with J gene TRBJ2-1; a weak D match, TRBD1 (5 bases). CDR1 is SEHNR and CDR2 is FQNEAQ in the germline V gene (reference sequence). V lost 7 bases and J 12 bases, leaving 19 bases between the germline ends. The CDR3 has 13 residues. CDR3: CASIPPWGRGQFF. CDR3 nucleotides: TGTGCCAGCATCCCGCCGTGGGGAAGGGGGCAGTTCTTC.

This clonotype was detected only a few times. V gene TRBV5-1 combines with J gene TRBJ1-1; D ambiguous. Germline V lookup: CDR1 SGHRS, CDR2 YFSETQ. The ends were cut back, 2 bases at V and 1 base at J, with 9 bases in the middle. The CDR3 is 14 residues long. The CDR3 region is CASSFLDGNTEAFF. Written as DNA, the CDR3 is TGCGCCAGCAGCTTCCTGGACGGGAACACTGAAGCTTTCTTT. Combining the CDR3 with reference TRBV5-1 and TRBJ1-1 gives the whole variable domain KAGVTQTPRYLIKTRGQQVTLSCSPISGHRSVSWYQQTPGQGLQFLFEYFSETQRNKGNFPGRFSGRQFSNSRSEMNVSTLELGDSALYLCASSFLDGNTEAFFGQGTRLTVV.

There are a few counts of this clonotype. The rearrangement links TRBV7-9 to TRBJ2-7; TRBD1 agrees at 10 bases. With V trimmed by 5 bases and J by 5 bases, 6 bases remained unmatched. This CDR3 spans 14 amino acids. Germline lookup yields CDR1 SEHNR and CDR2 FQNEAQ (reference sequence). Written as DNA, the CDR3 is TGTGCCAGCAGCAAAGGACAGGGGGTTGACGAGCAGTACTTC. Its translation: CASSKGQGVDEQYF. The variable domain in full, completed from reference TRBV7-9 and TRBJ2-7, reads DTGVSQNPRHKITKRGQNVTFRCDPISEHNRLYWYRQTLGQGPEFLTYFQNEAQLEKSRLLSDRFSAERPKGSFSTLEIQRTEQGDSAMYLCASSKGQGVDEQYFGPGTRLTVT.

V is TRBV7-9 and J is TRBJ1-2, with D tentatively TRBD1 (5 bases). V was shortened by 8 bases and J by 2 bases, with 12 bases between the two germline ends. Per germline, CDR1 SEHNR and CDR2 FQNEAQ (reference sequence). This CDR3 spans 13 amino acids. This CDR3 is CASPRETNYGYTF. Here the CDR3 DNA reads TGTGCCAGCCCCAGGGAAACCAACTATGGCTACACCTTC.

This clonotype was counted a few times. V usage is TRBV27 and J usage is TRBJ2-2, with D perhaps matching TRBD2 (6 bases). The germline V and J ends were trimmed by 4 bases and 2 bases, with 11 bases remaining between them. In germline, CDR1 is MNHEY, CDR2 SMNVEV (reference sequence). The CDR3 runs 15 residues. The CDR3 region is CASSYGSGNTGELFF. The CDR3 DNA reads TGTGCCAGCAGTTACGGTAGCGGAAACACCGGGGAGCTGTTTTTT.

This clonotype has just a few counts. CDR3 sequence (DNA): TGTGCCAGCAGCGTAAGGGCAGGGGGCGACTATGGCTACACCTTC. Protein: CASSVRAGGDYGYTF. This chain connects TRBV9 to TRBJ1-2; 8 bases map to TRBD1. V shed 1 base and J 3 bases; nucleotides not matched to a gene: 5. The V gene's germline CDR1 is SGDLS and CDR2 YYNGEE. This CDR3 is built from 15 residues.

This clonotype was observed a few times. The rearrangement joins TRBV5-1 to TRBJ1-1, with TRBD1 identical over 7 bases. Germline values: CDR1 SGHRS, CDR2 YFSETQ. V shed 0 bases, J shed 1 base, and the junction held 3 bases outside the gene matches. The CDR3 is made up of 15 amino acids. The CDR3 DNA follows: TGCGCCAGCAGCTTGGTTCAGGGGGGGAACACTGAAGCTTTCTTT. Translation gives CASSLVQGGNTEAFF.

The V and J genes are TRBV29-1 and TRBJ1-2; D is ambiguous. CDR1 is SQVTM, CDR2 ANQGSEA, per germline. V gave up 1 base and J gave up 7 bases, with 16 bases separating them. There are 14 residues in the CDR3. The CDR3 bases are TGCAGCGTTGAAGGCAGAGGAGAGCAACCTGGCTACACCTTC. Its translation is CSVEGRGEQPGYTF.

This clonotype has at least ten counts. The V call is TRBV12-3 or TRBV12-4, the J call TRBJ2-3, with 12 bases lining up with TRBD2. J lost 6 bases, V lost 6 bases, and 4 bases had no gene match. CDR3 length equals 14 residues. CDR3 residues: CASRLAGGPDTQYF. In DNA, the CDR3 is TGTGCCAGCAGGCTAGCGGGAGGGCCGGATACGCAGTATTTT.

This clonotype was counted between two and nine times. The chain joins TRBV10-3 to TRBJ1-2; no firm D call. Trimming took off 10 bases at V and 2 bases at J, with 17 bases between the two ends. The length of the CDR3 is 14 residues. CDR1 and CDR2 (germline): ENHRY, SYGVKD. CDR3 region: CATANRGPNYGYTF. CDR3 bases: TGTGCCACGGCGAATCGAGGGCCCAACTATGGCTACACCTTC.

This sequence joins TRBV27 and TRBJ2-3; a possible D gene is TRBD2 (5 bases). V lost 2 bases and J 5 bases, leaving 23 bases between the germline ends. Germline V CDR1 and CDR2: MNHEY, SMNVEV (reference sequence). The CDR3 has 18 residues. CDR3 coding DNA: TGTGCCAGCAGTTTAGCCGAGGATTTCGCAGAGCGGATAGATACGCAGTATTTT. As protein: CASSLAEDFAERIDTQYF.

The chain is built from TRBV5-1 and TRBJ2-7, with 8 bases lining up with TRBD2. After removal of 6 bases from V and 0 bases from J, the junction contained 23 bases not matched to a gene. The germline V gene encodes CDR1 SGHRS and CDR2 YFSETQ. The CDR3 runs 20 residues. This CDR3 reads CASTLSGGAFVKISSYEQYF. The CDR3 region has the DNA TGCGCCAGCACCCTATCGGGGGGGGCTTTCGTAAAGATAAGCTCCTACGAGCAGTACTTC.

This clonotype has a handful of counts. V is TRBV11-2 and J is TRBJ2-1; TRBD2 matches 8 bases. CDR3 length: 17 residues. Germline V gives CDR1 SGHAT, CDR2 FQNNGV. J gave up 8 bases and V 5 bases, and 17 bases lay outside the gene matches. CDR3 loop: CASSLRRKAGEFDEQFF. The CDR3 region has the DNA TGTGCCAGCAGCCTCAGGCGTAAAGCGGGAGAGTTCGATGAGCAGTTCTTC. The whole variable domain, remainder taken from reference TRBV11-2 and TRBJ2-1, is EAGVAQSPRYKIIEKRQSVAFWCNPISGHATLYWYQQILGQGPKLLIQFQNNGVVDDSQLPKDRFSAERLKGVDSTLKIQPAKLEDSAVYLCASSLRRKAGEFDEQFFGPGTRLTVL.

V gene TRBV4-1 combines with J gene TRBJ2-3, with 9 bases matching TRBD1. Trimming at V came to 5 bases and at J to 4 bases, leaving 7 bases not matched to a gene. Germline V lookup: CDR1 MGHRA, CDR2 YSYEKL. The length of the CDR3 is 15 residues. CDR3 sequence: CASSEVGDRADTQYF. DNA for the CDR3: TGCGCCAGCAGCGAAGTGGGGGACAGGGCAGATACGCAGTATTTT.

As regards this clonotype: The junction departs from germline at one end; a sequencing error may be responsible. CDR3 DNA: TGCAGCGGCATCTTCAGGGGGGGAACGACCGGGGAGCCGTTTTTT. Residues: CSGIFRGGTTGEPFF. This rearrangement joins TRBV29-1 to TRBJ2-2; D may be TRBD1 or TRBD2 (7 bases each). The germline CDR1 and CDR2 sequences are SQVTM and ANQGSEA. CDR3 length: 15 residues.

This clonotype has a handful of counts. This chain connects TRBV30 to TRBJ1-1; TRBD1 matches 7 bases. V was pared by 4 bases and J by 5 bases, with 4 bases of the junction left unmatched. Germline values: CDR1 GTSNPN, CDR2 SVGIG (reference sequence). This CDR3 is built from 12 residues. Here the CDR3 DNA reads TGTGCCTGGACTATACAGGGGACTGAAGCTTTCTTT. It yields the protein CAWTIQGTEAFF.

This sequence joins TRBV19 and TRBJ2-1, with TRBD2 matching over 10 bases. V gave up 0 bases and J gave up 7 bases; unmatched junction bases: 3. CDR1 LNHDA and CDR2 SQIVND come from the germline V gene (reference sequence). The CDR3 loop spans 15 amino acids. CDR3 DNA sequence: TGTGCCAGTAGTATAGAAGCGGGAGGGCCAAATGAGCAGTTCTTC. It encodes CASSIEAGGPNEQFF.